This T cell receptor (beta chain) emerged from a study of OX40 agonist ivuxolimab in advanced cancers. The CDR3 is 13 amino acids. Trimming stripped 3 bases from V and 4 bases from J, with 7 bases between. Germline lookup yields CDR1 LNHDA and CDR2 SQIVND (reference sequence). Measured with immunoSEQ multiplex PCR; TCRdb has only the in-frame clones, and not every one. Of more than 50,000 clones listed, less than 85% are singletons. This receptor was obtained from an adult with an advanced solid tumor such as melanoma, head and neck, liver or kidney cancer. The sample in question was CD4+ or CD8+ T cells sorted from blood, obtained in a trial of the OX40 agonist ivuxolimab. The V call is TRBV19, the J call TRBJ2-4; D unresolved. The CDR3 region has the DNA TGTGCCAGTAGTATGCCCGAAAAAAACATTCAGTACTTC. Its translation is CASSMPEKNIQYF.